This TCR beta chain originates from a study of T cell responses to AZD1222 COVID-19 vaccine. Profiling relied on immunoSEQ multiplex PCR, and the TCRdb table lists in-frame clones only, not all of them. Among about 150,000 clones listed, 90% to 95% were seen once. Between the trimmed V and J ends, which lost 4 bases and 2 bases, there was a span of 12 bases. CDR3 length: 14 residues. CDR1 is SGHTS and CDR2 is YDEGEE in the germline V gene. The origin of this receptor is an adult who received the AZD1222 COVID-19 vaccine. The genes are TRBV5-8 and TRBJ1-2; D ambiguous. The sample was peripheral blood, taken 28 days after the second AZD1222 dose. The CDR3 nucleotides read TGTGCCAGCAGCCGTGGGATGGCGAACTATGGCTACACCTTC. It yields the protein CASSRGMANYGYTF.